The clone carrying this T cell receptor beta chain has more than one count but fewer than ten. Its antigen is undetermined. This specimen belongs to a study of beta chain features in type 1 diabetes. Overall study results and limits: When VDJ junctions were examined, type 1 diabetes patients showed fewer insertions and more deletions. TCRB CDR3s from Type 1 diabetes patients were moderately but significantly shorter in all four CD4+ subsets.

The entirety of the isolated RNA underwent reverse transcription, so expressed TCRB transcripts were sequenced. The protocol was immunoSEQ multiplex PCR, while the TCRdb copy is restricted to in-frame clones and leaves out a portion. In the table there are about 150,000 clones, less than 9.5% of which are singletons. Every donor provided one heparinised blood draw, which averaged approximately 100 mL. Each population that was sorted was more than 98% pure. This CDR3 has 17 residues. Germline assignment: CDR1 KGHSH and CDR2 LQKENI. The junction had 8 bases not matched to a gene; V was cut back by 3 bases and J by 1 base.

The sequence was obtained from a man aged 18-30 years in good health. Sequencing used central memory CD4+ T cells from blood. V gene TRBV18 combines with J gene TRBJ2-1; 8 bases agree with TRBD2. CDR3 loop: CASSPQGSGSSYNEQFF. The CDR3 nucleotides are TGTGCCAGCTCACCCCAGGGGAGCGGGAGTTCCTACAATGAGCAGTTCTTC. Supplemented by reference TRBV18 and TRBJ2-1, the full variable domain reads NAGVMQNPRHLVRRRGQEARLRCSPMKGHSHVYWYRQLPEEGLKFMVYLQKENIIDESGMPKERFSAEFPKEGPSILRIQQVVRGDSAAYFCASSPQGSGSSYNEQFFGPGTRLTVL.